The 12 T cell receptor beta chains below all came from one sample that was sequenced in a study of sequential checkpoint blockade in melanoma. Treatment reported: randomized to nivolumab then ipilimumab (arm A) or the reverse (arm B). Data came from immunoSEQ multiplex PCR; TCRdb stores just in-frame clones and leaves some out. Among 25,000 to 30,000 clones listed, more than 60% were seen once. The material sequenced was CD8+ T cells sorted from blood (inferred from file names), taken from a patient given nivolumab and ipilimumab in sequence. The receptors come from a human donor with melanoma.

The V and J genes are TRBV4-3 and TRBJ1-2; D possibly corresponds to TRBD1 (5 bases). V lost 0 bases, J lost 8 bases, and 13 bases lay in between. The CDR3 length is 14 residues. Germline lookup yields CDR1 LGHNA and CDR2 YSLEER. The CDR3 protein is CASSQDPGARGYTF. The CDR3 nucleotides read TGCGCCAGCAGCCAAGATCCTGGGGCGCGGGGCTACACCTTC.

The rearrangement uses TRBV9 and TRBJ1-1; 8 positions match TRBD1. This CDR3 has 15 residues. J was trimmed by 7 bases and V by 2 bases; bases with no gene match: 10. The germline CDR1 and CDR2 sequences are SGDLS and YYNGEE. CDR3 loop: CASSVSGQGGSEAFF. CDR3 sequence (DNA): TGTGCCAGCAGCGTTTCAGGACAGGGAGGTAGTGAAGCTTTCTTT.

The chain employs TRBV4-1 and TRBJ2-7; TRBD2 might be the D (6 bases). The CDR3 loop spans 14 amino acids. The germline V gene has CDR1 MGHRA and CDR2 YSYEKL. V lost 3 bases and J lost 3, with 12 bases in between. CDR3 sequence reads: CASSQAGGDYEQYF. The CDR3 region has the DNA TGCGCCAGCAGCCAGGCCGGCGGGGACTACGAGCAGTACTTC.

A few counts support this clone. J is TRBJ2-7 and V is TRBV27, with 7 bases that match TRBD1. The V gene's germline CDR1 is MNHEY and CDR2 SMNVEV (reference sequence). This CDR3 region has 12 residues. Trimming at V came to 6 bases and at J to 3 bases, leaving 2 bases not matched to a gene. In DNA, the CDR3 is TGTGCCAGCAGGACAGGGTTCTACGAGCAGTACTTC. It yields the protein CASRTGFYEQYF.

The chain combines TRBV27 with TRBJ1-5, with D possibly TRBD1 on 6 matching bases. Germline-derived CDR1 and CDR2 are MNHEY and SMNVEV (reference sequence). The CDR3 covers 13 residues. Trimming stripped 9 bases from V and 2 bases from J, with 11 bases between. CDR3 amino acids: CASTGSGNQPQHF. DNA for the CDR3: TGTGCCAGTACAGGGTCGGGCAATCAGCCCCAGCATTTT.

This sequence joins TRBV7-2 and TRBJ2-7, with 7 bases aligning to TRBD1. V was clipped by 5 bases and J by 3 bases; unmatched bases: 10. The germline V gene has CDR1 SGHTA and CDR2 FQGNSA. This CDR3 spans 15 amino acids. The CDR3 spells CASSIRQGRYYEQYF. CDR3 sequence (DNA): TGTGCCAGCAGCATTAGACAGGGTAGATACTACGAGCAGTACTTC. Filled out from reference TRBV7-2 and TRBJ2-7, the complete variable domain reads GAGVSQSPSNKVTEKGKDVELRCDPISGHTALYWYRQSLGQGLEFLIYFQGNSAPDKSGLPSDRFSAERTGGSVSTLTIQRTQQEDSAVYLCASSIRQGRYYEQYFGPGTRLTVT.

The J gene is TRBJ2-2, the V gene TRBV7-2, with 8 bases that match TRBD1. The CDR3 consists of 16 residues. CDR1 and CDR2 (germline): SGHTA, FQGNSA. V lost 2 bases to trimming and J lost 4 bases; unmatched junction nucleotides: 6. The CDR3: CASSLPRQGTTGELFF. CDR3 DNA: TGTGCCAGCAGCTTACCCCGACAGGGGACCACCGGGGAGCTGTTTTTT.

The chain employs TRBV7-9 and TRBJ2-2; a possible D gene is TRBD1 (5 bases). CDR1 is SEHNR, CDR2 FQNEAQ, per germline (reference sequence). V was clipped by 4 bases and J by 7 bases, with 10 bases between them. CDR3 size: 13 residues. Written as DNA, the CDR3 is TGTGCCAGCAGCTCCAGGGTTGGCGGGGAGCTGTTTTTT. Protein sequence: CASSSRVGGELFF.

Only one count was recorded for this clone. V gene TRBV7-3 combines with J gene TRBJ2-1; TRBD2 is a possible D gene (6 bases). This CDR3 is 14 amino acids long. The ends were cut back, 4 bases at V and 8 bases at J, with 15 bases in the middle. The V gene's germline CDR1 is SGHTA and CDR2 FQGTGA. The CDR3, as DNA: TGTGCCAGCAGCTCAGGCGTACGCGGGGATGAGCAGTTCTTC. Residues: CASSSGVRGDEQFF.

The chain combines TRBV6-4 with TRBJ2-7; 8 bases agree with TRBD1. Trimming cost V 6 bases and J 3 bases; bases outside gene matches: 13. The CDR3 is 16 residues long. CDR1 is MRHNA and CDR2 is SNTAGT in the germline V gene. The CDR3 region is CASSPTAGTGFYEQYF. In nucleotides, the CDR3 is TGTGCCAGCAGCCCGACGGCCGGGACAGGCTTCTACGAGCAGTACTTC.

The chain carries TRBV7-2 and TRBJ2-1; 7 nucleotides align to TRBD1. The trim removed 5 bases at V and 4 bases at J, leaving 8 bases unmatched. Germline V gives CDR1 SGHTA, CDR2 FQGNSA. The CDR3 is 15 amino acids. The CDR3 loop reads CASSQNRDRYNEQFF. CDR3 DNA sequence: TGTGCCAGCAGCCAGAACCGGGACAGATACAATGAGCAGTTCTTC.

V gene TRBV7-9 combines with J gene TRBJ2-7; TRBD1 matches 10 bases. V was clipped by 4 bases and J by 5 bases; unmatched bases: 2. The CDR3 consists of 13 residues. Per germline, CDR1 SEHNR and CDR2 FQNEAQ (reference sequence). The CDR3 DNA sequence: TGTGCCAGCAGCTGGACAGGGGGAAACGAGCAGTACTTC. It is translated as CASSWTGGNEQYF.